Listed below are T cell receptor beta chains from one sample, sequenced in a study of shared clonotypes between healthy human individuals. The protocol was immunoSEQ multiplex PCR, while the TCRdb copy is restricted to in-frame clones and leaves out a portion. The sample includes some 630,000 clones, approximately 79% of them seen just once. Source material: memory CD4+ T cells sorted from blood. These receptors all come from a woman aged 25 to 39 in good health. Each CDR3 is given with its conserved first and last residue. A D gene is named only where the DNA matches it firmly. Not every row has a clone size; where given, it reads once, few, many or a size class.

j_gene	d_gene	abundance	len	v_gene	CDR3nt	CDR3aa
TRBJ2-7	TRBD1	.	18	TRBV9	TGTGCCAGCAGCGTAGGTCCTATGTCGGGACAGGGGGCCTACGAGCAGTACTTC	CASSVGPMSGQGAYEQYF
TRBJ1-5	.	many	13	TRBV19	TGTGCCAGTAGTCAGGGAGGGGTTCAGCCCCAGCATTTT	CASSQGGVQPQHF
TRBJ2-5	.	once	18	TRBV4-1	TGCGCCAGCAGCCAAATCCACCTCGTGGGAGTGGGTCAAGAGACCCAGTACTTC	CASSQIHLVGVGQETQYF
TRBJ2-5	TRBD2	.	14	TRBV7-2	TGTGCCACCCGAAAACCGGGACTAGCGAAGACCCAGTACTTC	CATRKPGLAKTQYF
TRBJ1-3	.	few	13	TRBV7-8	TGTGCCAGCAGCTCACGCGTCGGAAACACCATATATTTT	CASSSRVGNTIYF
TRBJ2-3	.	few	16	TRBV11-2	TGTGCCAGCAGCTTAGGTGCAGGGGAACACACAGATACGCAGTATTTT	CASSLGAGEHTDTQYF
TRBJ2-6	.	.	18	TRBV18	TGTGCCAGCTCACCACTCGATATTGGCGACTCTGGGGCCAACGTCCTGACTTTC	CASSPLDIGDSGANVLTF
TRBJ2-1	TRBD2	.	12	TRBV19	TGTGCCAGTAGTCCGGGACTAGCGGAGCAGTTCTTC	CASSPGLAEQFF
TRBJ1-5	.	.	12	TRBV6-6	TGTGCCAGCCAAGCAGGGACTCAGCCCCAGCATTTT	CASQAGTQPQHF
TRBJ2-3	.	.	14	TRBV10-3	TGTGCCATCAGTGCGACTACCACCACAGATACGCAGTATTTT	CAISATTTTDTQYF
TRBJ1-3	TRBD1	few	16	TRBV10-3	TGTGCCATCAGCCCGGACAGGGGGCCTCTGAGAAACACCATATATTTT	CAISPDRGPLRNTIYF
TRBJ1-5	.	many	17	TRBV19	TGTGCCAGTAGTATAGAGCGGGGAGGGACTAGCAATCAGCCCCAGCATTTT	CASSIERGGTSNQPQHF
TRBJ2-3	TRBD2	.	21	TRBV4-1	TGCGCCAGCAGCCGGGCATCCGGGACTAGCGGGAGTAGGAGAAGCACAGATACGCAGTATTTT	CASSRASGTSGSRRSTDTQYF
TRBJ1-2	.	.	14	TRBV7-3	TGTGCCAGCAGCTTACCCCCCAGAAACTATGGCTACACCTTC	CASSLPPRNYGYTF
TRBJ2-3	.	.	15	TRBV11-1	TGTGCCAGCAGCCTGACCCTAGGTCACACAGATACGCAGTATTTT	CASSLTLGHTDTQYF
TRBJ1-3	.	.	15	TRBV7-9	TGTGCCAGCAGCCCCGGACATGACTCTGGAAACACCATATATTTT	CASSPGHDSGNTIYF
TRBJ1-4	TRBD1	few	14	TRBV7-9	TGTGCCAGCAGCTTAAGGGACAGTAATGAAAAACTGTTTTTT	CASSLRDSNEKLFF
TRBJ2-1	.	.	13	TRBV5-1	TGCGCCAGCAGCTTCGTTTTGGGGAATGAGCAGTTCTTC	CASSFVLGNEQFF
TRBJ1-1	.	.	13	TRBV28	TGTGCCAGCAGTGAGACGGTGAACACTGAAGCTTTCTTT	CASSETVNTEAFF
TRBJ2-1	.	.	16	TRBV9	TGTGCCAGCAGCGTAGCAGCCTTGTTCCCCTACAATGAGCAGTTCTTC	CASSVAALFPYNEQFF
TRBJ2-7	TRBD2	many	14	TRBV5-1	TGCGCCAGCAGCCCCGGGACTAGCGGGACCGAGCAGTACTTC	CASSPGTSGTEQYF
TRBJ2-3	TRBD2	.	14	TRBV13	TGTGCCAGCAGCTTTGGGGACGGGCGGGAGGAGCAGTATTTT	CASSFGDGREEQYF
TRBJ2-6	.	.	13	TRBV10-2	TGCGCCACCTCGACCTCTGGGGCCAACGTCCTGACTTTC	CATSTSGANVLTF
TRBJ2-1	.	few	16	TRBV7-8	TGTGCCAGCAGCTTAGTCGGAGCGGGCCCGAGCCATGAGCAGTTCTTC	CASSLVGAGPSHEQFF
TRBJ1-5	TRBD1	.	14	TRBV28	TGTGCCAGCAGTTTGGTCGCAGGGGGACAGCCCCAGCATTTT	CASSLVAGGQPQHF
TRBJ2-1	.	.	16	TRBV6-5	TGTGCCAGCAGTTACTCTTGGACCATGGGCTACAATGAGCAGTTCTTC	CASSYSWTMGYNEQFF
TRBJ2-1	.	.	15	TRBV7-9	TGTGCCAGCAGCCCCTCATGGGACTCCTACAATGAGCAGTTCTTC	CASSPSWDSYNEQFF
TRBJ2-1	.	.	14	TRBV5-1	TGCGCCAGCAGCCCGGGCCCCGCCCGAGAGGAGCAGTTCTTC	CASSPGPAREEQFF
TRBJ1-5	.	.	14	TRBV6-1	TGTGCCAGCAGTGTGACAGACCTAAATCAGCCCCAGCATTTT	CASSVTDLNQPQHF
TRBJ2-7	.	.	14	TRBV6-5	TGTGCCAGCACTACAGGGTCAGGAGCGTACGAGCAGTACTTC	CASTTGSGAYEQYF
TRBJ2-1	TRBD2	.	14	TRBV6-5	TGTGCCAGCAGAGCGGGATTGTCCTACAATGAGCAGTTCTTC	CASRAGLSYNEQFF
TRBJ1-2	.	.	12	TRBV2	TGTGCCAGCACTTCGGAAAACTATGGCTACACCTTC	CASTSENYGYTF
TRBJ2-7	TRBD1	.	14	TRBV6-6	TGTGCCAGCAGCCAAGCAGGGGGACCCTACGAGCAGTACTTC	CASSQAGGPYEQYF
TRBJ2-7	TRBD2	.	15	TRBV27	TGTGCCAGCAGTATCTTAGCGGGAGGGCCGGAAGAGCAGTACTTC	CASSILAGGPEEQYF
TRBJ2-7	.	few	12	TRBV5-1	TGCGCCAGCAGCTTGGGGTTCGGGGAGCAGTACTTC	CASSLGFGEQYF
TRBJ2-3	TRBD1	few	15	TRBV5-4	TGTGCCAGCAGCTTTCCGGGACAGGGGGTAGATACGCAGTATTTT	CASSFPGQGVDTQYF
TRBJ1-3	TRBD1	.	14	TRBV28	TGTGCCAGCAGTTGGGGACAGACTGGAAACACCATATATTTT	CASSWGQTGNTIYF
TRBJ1-5	.	once	17	TRBV19	TGTGCCAGTAGTATAGTACGGTCCGAGGGTCTCAATCAGCCCCAGCATTTT	CASSIVRSEGLNQPQHF
TRBJ2-7	TRBD1	.	15	TRBV11-2	TGTGCCAGCAGCTTAGTAGGGACAGGGGCGGACGAGCAGTACTTC	CASSLVGTGADEQYF
TRBJ2-5	TRBD1	.	15	TRBV5-4	TGTGCCAGCAGCTTGACAGGGGGCCCCCAAGAGACCCAGTACTTC	CASSLTGGPQETQYF
TRBJ2-7	.	.	15	TRBV28	TGTGCCAGCAGCGATCGCTGGGGTTTCGGGGACGAGCAGTACTTC	CASSDRWGFGDEQYF
TRBJ1-5	.	many	15	TRBV28	TGTGCCAGCAGTATTCCTCAGACGGACAATCAGCCCCAGCATTTT	CASSIPQTDNQPQHF
TRBJ2-7	TRBD2	.	16	TRBV5-1	TGCGCCAGCAGCGCCCAGACTAGCGGGAAGGACTACGAGCAGTACTTC	CASSAQTSGKDYEQYF
TRBJ2-3	TRBD2	.	15	TRBV10-2	TGCGCCAGCGCTGTGGCGGGAGGGTATACAGATACGCAGTATTTT	CASAVAGGYTDTQYF
TRBJ2-7	.	.	13	TRBV2	TGTGCCAGCAGTGGAGGGGTGAAGTACGAGCAGTACTTC	CASSGGVKYEQYF
TRBJ2-1	TRBD2	.	15	TRBV18	TGTGCCAGCTCGCCGGGACTAGCGATCTACAATGAGCAGTTCTTC	CASSPGLAIYNEQFF
TRBJ2-2	TRBD1	.	17	TRBV19	TGTGCCAGTAGGATAGACCATACAGGGGGCGCAGCCGGGGAGCTGTTTTTT	CASRIDHTGGAAGELFF
TRBJ2-5	.	few	14	TRBV18	TGTGCCAGCTCACCAGTTGCCGGCGGGGAGACCCAGTACTTC	CASSPVAGGETQYF
TRBJ2-7	.	many	17	TRBV1	TGCACCAGCAGCCAAGATGAGACGGGAGGGCCTCCCTACGAGCAGTACTTC	CTSSQDETGGPPYEQYF
TRBJ1-1	TRBD1	.	14	TRBV6-5	TGTGCCAGCCGGAGGGGGCGATTTTTTTCTGAAGCTTTCTTT	CASRRGRFFSEAFF
TRBJ1-1	.	.	17	TRBV5-4	TGTGCCAGCAGCTCACAGAAACGGAGTTTTATGAACACTGAAGCTTTCTTT	CASSSQKRSFMNTEAFF
TRBJ1-3	.	.	15	TRBV5-4	TGTGCCAGCAGCTTCGGTCGGGGGACTGGAAACACCATATATTTT	CASSFGRGTGNTIYF
TRBJ2-7	.	.	14	TRBV27	TGTGCCAGCAGTTTAGATAACCTAGCAGCCCAGCAGTACTTC	CASSLDNLAAQQYF
TRBJ1-2	TRBD1	once	15	TRBV4-1	TGCGCCAGCAGCCAAGCGAGACAGGGCGGCTATGGCTACACCTTC	CASSQARQGGYGYTF
TRBJ2-7	.	.	15	TRBV4-1	TGCGCCAGCAGCCGTGGGCAGGGTTTGGTTTACGAGCAGTACTTC	CASSRGQGLVYEQYF